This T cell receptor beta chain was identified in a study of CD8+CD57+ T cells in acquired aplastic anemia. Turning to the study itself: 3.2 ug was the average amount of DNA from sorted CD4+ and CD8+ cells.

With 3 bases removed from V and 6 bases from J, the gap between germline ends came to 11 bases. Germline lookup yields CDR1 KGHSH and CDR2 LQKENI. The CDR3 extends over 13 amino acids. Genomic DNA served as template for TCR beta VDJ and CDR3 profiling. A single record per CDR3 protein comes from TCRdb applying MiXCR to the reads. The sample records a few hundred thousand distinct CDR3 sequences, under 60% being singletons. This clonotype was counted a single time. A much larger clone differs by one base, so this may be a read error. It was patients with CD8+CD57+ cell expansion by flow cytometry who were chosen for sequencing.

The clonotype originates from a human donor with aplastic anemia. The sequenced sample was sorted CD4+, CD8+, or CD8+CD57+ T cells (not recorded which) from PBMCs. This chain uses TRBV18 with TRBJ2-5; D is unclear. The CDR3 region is CASSPGTKQTQYF. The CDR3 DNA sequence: TGTGCCAGCTCACCGGGTACTAAACAGACCCAGTACTTC.